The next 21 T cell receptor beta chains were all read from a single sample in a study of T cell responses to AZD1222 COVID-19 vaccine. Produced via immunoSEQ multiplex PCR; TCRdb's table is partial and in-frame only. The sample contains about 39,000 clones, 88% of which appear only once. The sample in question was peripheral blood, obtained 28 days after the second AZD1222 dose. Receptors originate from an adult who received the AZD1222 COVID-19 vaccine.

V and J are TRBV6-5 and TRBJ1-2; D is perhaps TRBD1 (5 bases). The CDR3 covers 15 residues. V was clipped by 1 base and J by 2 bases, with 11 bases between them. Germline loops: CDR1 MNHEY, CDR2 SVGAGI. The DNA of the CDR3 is TGTGCCAGCAGTTACTTGGGACCGATGAACTATGGCTACACCTTC. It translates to CASSYLGPMNYGYTF.

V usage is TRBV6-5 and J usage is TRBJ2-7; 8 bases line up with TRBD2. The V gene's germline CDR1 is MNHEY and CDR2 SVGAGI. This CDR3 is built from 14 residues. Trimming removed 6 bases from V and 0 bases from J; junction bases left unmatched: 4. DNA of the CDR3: TGTGCCAGCAGGCCCGGGACTAGCTCCTACGAGCAGTACTTC. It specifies CASRPGTSSYEQYF.

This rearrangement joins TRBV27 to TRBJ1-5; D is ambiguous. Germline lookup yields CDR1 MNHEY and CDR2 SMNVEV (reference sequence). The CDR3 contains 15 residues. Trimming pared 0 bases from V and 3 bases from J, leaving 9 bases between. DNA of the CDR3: TGTGCCAGCAGTTTATCGAAGCGGTACAATCAGCCCCAGCATTTT. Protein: CASSLSKRYNQPQHF.

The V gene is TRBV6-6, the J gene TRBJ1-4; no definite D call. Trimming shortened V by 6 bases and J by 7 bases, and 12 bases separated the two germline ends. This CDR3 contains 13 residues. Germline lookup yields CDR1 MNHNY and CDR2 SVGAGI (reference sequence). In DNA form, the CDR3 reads TGTGCCAGCAGGCCCGAGGTATTTGAAAAACTGTTTTTT. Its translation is CASRPEVFEKLFF.

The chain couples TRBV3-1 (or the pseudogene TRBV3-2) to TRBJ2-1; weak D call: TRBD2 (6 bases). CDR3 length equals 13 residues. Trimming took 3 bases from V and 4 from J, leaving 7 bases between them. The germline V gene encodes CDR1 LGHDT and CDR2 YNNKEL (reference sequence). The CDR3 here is CASSQGLYNEQFF. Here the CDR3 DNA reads TGTGCCAGCAGCCAGGGACTTTACAATGAGCAGTTCTTC.

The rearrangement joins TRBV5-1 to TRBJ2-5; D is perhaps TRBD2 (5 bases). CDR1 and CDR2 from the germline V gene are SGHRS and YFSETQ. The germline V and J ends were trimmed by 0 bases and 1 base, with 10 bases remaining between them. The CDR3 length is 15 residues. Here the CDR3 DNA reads TGCGCCAGCAGCTTGGGACTATCCCCCCAAGAGACCCAGTACTTC. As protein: CASSLGLSPQETQYF. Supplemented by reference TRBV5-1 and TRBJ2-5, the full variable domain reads KAGVTQTPRYLIKTRGQQVTLSCSPISGHRSVSWYQQTPGQGLQFLFEYFSETQRNKGNFPGRFSGRQFSNSRSEMNVSTLELGDSALYLCASSLGLSPQETQYFGPGTRLLVL.

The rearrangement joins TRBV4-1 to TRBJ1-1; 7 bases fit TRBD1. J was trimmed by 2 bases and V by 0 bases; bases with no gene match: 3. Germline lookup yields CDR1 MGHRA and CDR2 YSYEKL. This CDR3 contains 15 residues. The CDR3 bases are TGCGCCAGCAGCCAAGAGGACAGGTTAAACACTGAAGCTTTCTTT. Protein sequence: CASSQEDRLNTEAFF.

The CDR3 here is CASSLADGSNQPQHF. The CDR3 DNA is TGCGCCAGCAGCTTGGCAGACGGTAGCAATCAGCCCCAGCATTTT. The V and J genes are TRBV5-1 and TRBJ1-5; D is uncertain. The CDR3 consists of 15 residues. Germline V gene sequence: CDR1 SGHRS, CDR2 YFSETQ. Trimming shortened V by 0 bases and J by 0 bases, and 7 bases separated the two germline ends.

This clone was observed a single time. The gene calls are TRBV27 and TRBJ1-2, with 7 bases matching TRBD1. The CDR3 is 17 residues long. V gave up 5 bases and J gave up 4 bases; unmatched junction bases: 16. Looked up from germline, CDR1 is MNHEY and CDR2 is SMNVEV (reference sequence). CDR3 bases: TGTGCCAGCAGTGCCACCTTAACAGGGGTAGATCCCTATGGCTACACCTTC. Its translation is CASSATLTGVDPYGYTF.

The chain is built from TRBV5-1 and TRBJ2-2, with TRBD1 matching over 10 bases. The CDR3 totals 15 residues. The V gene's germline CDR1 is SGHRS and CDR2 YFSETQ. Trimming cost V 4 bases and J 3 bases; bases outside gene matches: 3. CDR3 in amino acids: CASSLGTGDTGELFF. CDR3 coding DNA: TGCGCCAGCAGCCTTGGGACAGGGGACACCGGGGAGCTGTTTTTT. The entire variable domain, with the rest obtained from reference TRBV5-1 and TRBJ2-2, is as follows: KAGVTQTPRYLIKTRGQQVTLSCSPISGHRSVSWYQQTPGQGLQFLFEYFSETQRNKGNFPGRFSGRQFSNSRSEMNVSTLELGDSALYLCASSLGTGDTGELFFGEGSRLTVL.

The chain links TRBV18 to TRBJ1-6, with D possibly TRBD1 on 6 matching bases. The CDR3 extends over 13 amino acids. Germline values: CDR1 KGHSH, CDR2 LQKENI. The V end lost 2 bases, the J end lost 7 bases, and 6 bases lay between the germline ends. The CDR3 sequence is CASSPDRNSPLHF. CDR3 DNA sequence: TGTGCCAGCTCACCAGACAGGAATTCACCCCTCCACTTT.

The CDR3 reads CASSPRAGDEQYF. The CDR3 nucleotides are TGTGCCAGCTCACCACGGGCCGGGGACGAGCAGTACTTC. V usage is TRBV18 and J usage is TRBJ2-7, with a possible D match to TRBD2 (5 bases). V was pared by 1 base and J by 5 bases, with 9 bases between. CDR1 and CDR2 from the germline V gene are KGHSH and LQKENI. There are 13 residues in the CDR3.

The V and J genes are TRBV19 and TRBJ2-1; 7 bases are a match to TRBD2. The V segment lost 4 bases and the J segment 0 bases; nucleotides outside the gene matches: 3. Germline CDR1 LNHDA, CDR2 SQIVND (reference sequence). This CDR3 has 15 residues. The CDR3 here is CASSTLALSYNEQFF. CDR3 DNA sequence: TGTGCCAGTAGTACACTAGCGCTCTCCTACAATGAGCAGTTCTTC.

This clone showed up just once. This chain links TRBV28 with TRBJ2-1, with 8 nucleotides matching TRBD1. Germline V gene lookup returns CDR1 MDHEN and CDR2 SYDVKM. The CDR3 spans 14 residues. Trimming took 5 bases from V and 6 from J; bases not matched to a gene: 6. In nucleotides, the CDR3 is TGTGCCAGCAGTCCCGGACAGGGAGGCAATGAGCAGTTCTTC. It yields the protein CASSPGQGGNEQFF.

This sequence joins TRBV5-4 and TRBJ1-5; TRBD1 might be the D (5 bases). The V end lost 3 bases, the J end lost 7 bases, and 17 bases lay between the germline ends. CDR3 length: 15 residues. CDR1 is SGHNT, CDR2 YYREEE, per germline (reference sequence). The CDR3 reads CASSYGGTAKQPQHF. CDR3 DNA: TGTGCCAGCAGCTACGGGGGTACAGCGAAACAGCCCCAGCATTTT.

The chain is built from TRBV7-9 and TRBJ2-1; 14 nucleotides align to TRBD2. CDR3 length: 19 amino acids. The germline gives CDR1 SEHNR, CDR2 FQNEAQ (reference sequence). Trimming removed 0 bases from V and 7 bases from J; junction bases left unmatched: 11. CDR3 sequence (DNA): TGTGCCAGCAGCTTAGCCCCGAGGAGACTAGCGGGGGGGCGGAATGAGCAGTTCTTC. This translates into CASSLAPRRLAGGRNEQFF. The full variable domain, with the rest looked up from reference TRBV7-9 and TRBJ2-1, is DTGVSQNPRHKITKRGQNVTFRCDPISEHNRLYWYRQTLGQGPEFLTYFQNEAQLEKSRLLSDRFSAERPKGSFSTLEIQRTEQGDSAMYLCASSLAPRRLAGGRNEQFFGPGTRLTVL.

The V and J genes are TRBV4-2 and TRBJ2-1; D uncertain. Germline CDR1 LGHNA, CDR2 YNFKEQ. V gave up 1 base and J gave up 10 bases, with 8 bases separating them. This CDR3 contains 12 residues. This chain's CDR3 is CASSQVSAEQFF. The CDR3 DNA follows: TGTGCCAGCAGCCAAGTGAGCGCCGAGCAGTTCTTC.

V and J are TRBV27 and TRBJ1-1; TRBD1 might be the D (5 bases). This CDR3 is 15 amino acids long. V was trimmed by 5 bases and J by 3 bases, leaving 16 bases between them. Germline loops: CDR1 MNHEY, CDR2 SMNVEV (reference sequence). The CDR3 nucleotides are TGTGCCAGCAGTCACCGCCTGGGGGTCGACACTGAAGCTTTCTTT. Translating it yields CASSHRLGVDTEAFF.

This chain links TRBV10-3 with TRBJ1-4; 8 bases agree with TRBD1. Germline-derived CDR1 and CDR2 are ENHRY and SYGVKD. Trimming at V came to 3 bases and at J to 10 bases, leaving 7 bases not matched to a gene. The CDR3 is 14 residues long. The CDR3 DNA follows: TGTGCCATCAGTGACGGGCAGGGGGCGGGAAAACTGTTTTTT. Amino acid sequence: CAISDGQGAGKLFF.

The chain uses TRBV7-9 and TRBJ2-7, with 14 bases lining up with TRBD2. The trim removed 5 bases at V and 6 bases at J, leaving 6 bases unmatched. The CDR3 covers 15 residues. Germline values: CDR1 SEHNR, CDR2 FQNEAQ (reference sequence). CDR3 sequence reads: CASSPGLAGEVEQYF. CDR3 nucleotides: TGTGCCAGCAGCCCGGGACTAGCGGGAGAGGTCGAGCAGTACTTC.

CDR3 in amino acids: CASSSTSRDSGNTIYF. The CDR3 coding sequence is TGCGCCAGCAGCAGCACCAGCCGGGACTCTGGAAACACCATATATTTT. The rearrangement uses TRBV5-1 and TRBJ1-3; D gene uncertain. The CDR3 has 16 amino acids. CDR1 is SGHRS, CDR2 YFSETQ, per germline. Trimming took 4 bases from V and 0 from J, leaving 14 bases between them.